This T cell receptor (beta chain) was sequenced for a study of T cell changes during pregnancy in multiple sclerosis (dated by TCRdb to about 2019). About the full investigation: Changes in the T cell repertoire over the course of pregnancy were examined in this study in women with multiple sclerosis.

The library was produced with the immunoSEQ multiplex PCR assay. TCRdb provides this immuneACCESS table in a form limited to in-frame rearrangements. Some clones are lacking; in checked studies, under half of them reflect an unresolved V gene, and why the rest are absent is not known. The sample table contains just under 70,000 clones; only one count was recorded for under 95% of them. The ten top clones hold 0.7% to 0.95% of the sample. V and J are trimmed by 3 bases and 4 bases, and the gene matches miss 11 bases of the junction. The germline V gene yields SGHTA for CDR1 and FQGNSA for CDR2. The CDR3 covers 19 residues, taking in both the cysteine and the phenylalanine. Only the CDR3 part of the read is kept: 57 bases, read in frame from the first base. As to this clone: Its antigen is unknown. No quality values exist for individual bases; no much larger clone is one base distant.

The V and J segments used are TRBV7-2 and TRBJ2-3; 15 bases in the junction line up with TRBD2. This sequence was found in a female donor with multiple sclerosis, enrolled in a pregnancy study. Sequencing used peripheral blood, obtained in the second trimester of pregnancy. The DNA reads as follows: TGTGCCAGCAGCTTTTTTGGGACTAGCGGGGGGCTTGGTCCAGATACGCAGTATTTT. This gives the protein CASSFFGTSGGLGPDTQYF.